This T cell receptor beta chain is drawn from a study of blood T cell repertoires in COVID-19. Study-level background: The United States, Italy and Spain were the sources of the acute and convalescent COVID-19 samples. From T cells, B-cell-depleted T cells, or PBMCs came the material, which was cDNA or gDNA.

Authors' analysis steps: Amplification with reference gene primers provided the estimates of nucleated cell counts. Assay: immunoSEQ multiplex PCR; the TCRdb copy retains only in-frame clones and omits some. V, J and clone size are those of that table, while D and trimming were read from the DNA. The repertoire includes some 95,000 clones, approximately 89% of them detected once, and roughly 2.3% sits in the top ten. The V gene's germline CDR1 is SEHNR and CDR2 FQNEAQ (reference sequence). The CDR3 runs to 15 residues. J was trimmed by 5 bases and V by 4 bases; bases with no gene match: 6. The receptor was derived from a human donor with active COVID-19. The donor label of this sample is uncertain. The V call is TRBV7-9, the J call TRBJ2-5; 11 bases are a match to TRBD2. Specimen: peripheral blood. The CDR3 reads CASSSLGTSGETQYF. CDR3 in DNA: TGTGCCAGCAGCTCACTCGGGACTAGCGGTGAGACCCAGTACTTC.